This passage covers 20 T cell receptor beta chains from one sample sequenced in a study of blood T cell repertoires in COVID-19. Profiling relied on immunoSEQ multiplex PCR, and the TCRdb table lists in-frame clones only, not all of them. Counted here are about 160,000 clones, approximately 80% occurring once; the ten biggest clones make up approximately 15%. Sequences were obtained from peripheral blood. Receptors originate from a woman older than 75 with acute or convalescent COVID-19.

The rearrangement uses TRBV10-1 and TRBJ2-5; 13 bases are a match to TRBD2. CDR1 and CDR2 (germline): WNHNN, SYGVQD (reference sequence). The CDR3 is made up of 17 amino acids. V was clipped by 2 bases and J by 3 bases; unmatched bases: 6. For the CDR3, the DNA is TGCGCCAGCAGTGAGACTTCGGGACTAGCGGGAAAAGAGACCCAGTACTTC. Residues: CASSETSGLAGKETQYF.

This clone is a singleton in its sample. The chain employs TRBV19 and TRBJ2-5; the match to TRBD2 covers 15 bases. CDR1 and CDR2 from the germline V gene are LNHDA and SQIVND (reference sequence). The CDR3 runs to 18 residues. V lost 2 bases, J lost 5 bases, and 9 bases stayed unmatched. DNA of the CDR3: TGTGCCAGTAGTATACGGACTAGCGGGGGGGAGTGGAAGGAGACCCAGTACTTC. It encodes CASSIRTSGGEWKETQYF.

Only a few counts were recorded for this clone. The CDR3 region is CASSSDTATNEKLFF. The CDR3 nucleotides read TGTGCCAGCAGCTCAGACACAGCAACTAATGAAAAACTGTTTTTT. V usage is TRBV7-9 and J usage is TRBJ1-4; no firm D call. The V end lost 4 bases, the J end lost 0 bases, and 9 bases lay between the germline ends. The germline V gene has CDR1 SEHNR and CDR2 FQNEAQ (reference sequence). This CDR3 is built from 15 residues.

The chain combines TRBV25-1 with TRBJ1-1; no reliable D call. The CDR3 covers 13 residues. The V gene's germline CDR1 is MGHDK and CDR2 SYGVNS. The V gene lost 7 bases and the J gene lost 0 bases, with 9 bases spanning the gap. The CDR3 is CASTGPLNTEAFF. Here the CDR3 DNA reads TGTGCCAGCACGGGTCCACTGAACACTGAAGCTTTCTTT.

V gene TRBV28 combines with J gene TRBJ1-1; 7 bases match TRBD1. The V gene end was trimmed by 2 bases and the J gene end by 5 bases; junction bases not matched to a gene: 8. Per the germline V gene, CDR1 is MDHEN and CDR2 is SYDVKM. This CDR3 spans 15 amino acids. The CDR3 here is CASSLGRGRRTEAFF. The CDR3 DNA sequence: TGTGCCAGCAGTTTAGGCAGGGGGAGAAGGACTGAAGCTTTCTTT.

This clone was picked up a small number of times. V gene TRBV6-5 combines with J gene TRBJ1-5; D is ambiguous. The CDR3 sequence is 15 residues long. V was clipped by 6 bases and J by 1 base, with 13 bases between them. Germline CDR1 is MNHEY and CDR2 is SVGAGI. CDR3 amino acids: CASSPPGASNQPQHF. DNA of the CDR3: TGTGCCAGCAGCCCCCCGGGAGCGAGCAATCAGCCCCAGCATTTT.

The V call is TRBV5-1, the J call TRBJ1-1; TRBD1 is a possible D gene (6 bases). Trimming took 1 base from V and 1 from J, leaving 11 bases between them. CDR1 is SGHRS, CDR2 YFSETQ, per germline. The CDR3 length is 15 residues. In nucleotides, the CDR3 is TGCGCCAGCAGCTTGAACAGGGCCCCGAACACTGAAGCTTTCTTT. It translates to CASSLNRAPNTEAFF.

V gene TRBV21-1 combines with J gene TRBJ1-1. TRBV21-1 is labeled a pseudogene. The CDR3 loop spans 12 amino acids. CDR3 sequence reads: CASLGGNTEAFF. CDR3 DNA: TGTGCCAGCCTCGGGGGGAACACTGAAGCTTTCTTT.

This clone was counted between two and nine times. J is TRBJ1-5 and V is TRBV19; no definite D call. The CDR3 spans 15 residues. Germline V gene data show CDR1 as LNHDA and CDR2 as SQIVND (reference sequence). The V and J ends lost 1 base and 4 bases respectively, with 11 bases between them. The CDR3 spells CASSIGRVPNQPQHF. The CDR3 region has the DNA TGTGCCAGTAGTATAGGGAGGGTTCCGAATCAGCCCCAGCATTTT.

The V and J genes are TRBV11-2 and TRBJ2-1, with TRBD2 identical over 11 bases. The CDR3 is 17 residues long. The J segment lost 5 bases and the V segment lost 4 bases, leaving 10 bases of the junction unmatched. The germline V gene encodes CDR1 SGHAT and CDR2 FQNNGV. CDR3 coding DNA: TGTGCCAGCAGCTATCGCCCCCTAGCGGGGGGTCACAATGAGCAGTTCTTC. Its protein is CASSYRPLAGGHNEQFF.

The chain uses TRBV7-2 and TRBJ2-3, with 7 bases identical to TRBD1. Trimming took 8 bases from V and 2 from J; bases not matched to a gene: 4. This CDR3 comprises 13 residues. Looked up from germline, CDR1 is SGHTA and CDR2 is FQGNSA. The CDR3 loop is CASRQGPTDTQYF. CDR3 coding DNA: TGTGCCAGCCGACAGGGCCCCACAGATACGCAGTATTTT. Full variable domain (outside the CDR3, taken from reference TRBV7-2 and TRBJ2-3): GAGVSQSPSNKVTEKGKDVELRCDPISGHTALYWYRQSLGQGLEFLIYFQGNSAPDKSGLPSDRFSAERTGGSVSTLTIQRTQQEDSAVYLCASRQGPTDTQYFGPGTRLTVL.

The chain employs TRBV21-1 and TRBJ2-7; the D call TRBD1 from the table was never checked on the DNA. TRBV21-1 is annotated as a pseudogene. The CDR3 length is 14 residues. The CDR3 reads CASRGTGVSYEQYF. The CDR3 DNA sequence: TGTGCCAGCAGGGGGACAGGGGTCTCCTACGAGCAGTACTTC.

The rearrangement uses TRBV2 and TRBJ2-7, with D possibly TRBD1 on 6 matching bases. The germline gives CDR1 SNHLY, CDR2 FYNNEI. The ends were cut back, 1 base at V and 5 bases at J, with 9 bases in the middle. This CDR3 spans 13 amino acids. The CDR3 bases are TGTGCCAGCAGTGAAGACAGGGCCCACGAGCAGTACTTC. Translated: CASSEDRAHEQYF.

The chain carries TRBV7-2 and TRBJ1-5, with D perhaps matching TRBD1 (5 bases). The CDR3 loop spans 15 amino acids. Germline CDR1 reads SGHTA; CDR2 reads FQGNSA. Trimming shortened V by 5 bases and J by 2 bases, and 13 bases separated the two germline ends. This CDR3 reads CASSTSREGNQPQHF. CDR3 coding DNA: TGTGCCAGCAGCACCTCCAGGGAGGGCAATCAGCCCCAGCATTTT.

This clone was seen a few times. This chain uses TRBV6-1 with TRBJ1-2, with TRBD1 identical over 7 bases. CDR3 length equals 15 residues. Per the germline V gene, CDR1 is MNHNS and CDR2 is SASEGT. V was pared by 0 bases and J by 0 bases, with 1 base of the junction left unmatched. CDR3 sequence reads: CASSEAQGANYGYTF. The CDR3 DNA reads TGTGCCAGCAGTGAAGCGCAGGGGGCTAACTATGGCTACACCTTC.

This clone was detected once. The chain has TRBV5-1 and TRBJ1-1; 7 bases line up with TRBD1. CDR1 is SGHRS and CDR2 is YFSETQ in the germline V gene. V shed 1 base, J shed 6 bases, and the junction held 6 bases outside the gene matches. This CDR3 contains 14 residues. CDR3 in DNA: TGCGCCAGCAGCTTGACAGGGGCGCGGTCTGAAGCTTTCTTT. It yields the protein CASSLTGARSEAFF.

A single count supports this clone. This CDR3 is CASNQGGDGETEAFF. The CDR3 nucleotides read TGTGCCAGCAACCAAGGAGGGGATGGGGAAACTGAAGCTTTCTTT. The rearrangement links TRBV6-5 to TRBJ1-1; tentative D call: TRBD1 (5 bases). The V end lost 7 bases, the J end lost 5 bases, and 20 bases lay between the germline ends. The CDR3 consists of 15 residues. In germline, CDR1 is MNHEY, CDR2 SVGAGI.

For this clone: The identical CDR3 is also encoded by other nucleotide sequences in the sample. V is TRBV15 and J is TRBJ2-6; 8 bases fit TRBD2. Unmatched junction bases numbered 14, after V lost 4 bases and J lost 0 bases. CDR1 is LNHNV and CDR2 is YYDKDF in the germline V gene (reference sequence). The CDR3 contains 20 residues. As DNA, the CDR3 is TGTGCCACCAGCATTCCCGGGACACGGGGGGGATACTCTGGGGCCAACGTCCTGACTTTC. It yields the protein CATSIPGTRGGYSGANVLTF.

The chain uses TRBV28 and TRBJ1-4; TRBD1 might be the D (6 bases). Germline V lookup: CDR1 MDHEN, CDR2 SYDVKM. Trimming removed 5 bases at V and 8 bases at J, with 15 bases between. The CDR3 runs to 14 residues. Written as DNA, the CDR3 is TGTGCCAGCAGTCCGGACAGACTAAGGGAAAAACTGTTTTTT. This sequence encodes CASSPDRLREKLFF.

The V call is TRBV5-1, the J call TRBJ2-7; 8 bases are a match to TRBD2. The CDR3 contains 15 residues. V was clipped by 2 bases and J by 7 bases; unmatched bases: 11. Germline values: CDR1 SGHRS, CDR2 YFSETQ. This chain's CDR3 is CASSLSLAGAGEQYF. CDR3 DNA: TGCGCCAGCAGCTTAAGTCTAGCGGGCGCAGGGGAGCAGTACTTC.